Included here is one T cell receptor beta chain sequence, with context. Antigen unknown. This record belongs to a study of T-cell reconstitution after alpha-beta-depleted transplantation in children. Findings and caveats of the study: T-cell counts and diversity at one year following transplant were attributed mainly to newly produced T cells. Approximately two months post-transplant, alpha-beta T cells reportedly originated from several hundred expanded graft clones.

V lost 1 base to trimming and J lost 5 bases; unmatched junction nucleotides: 4. The germline CDR1 and CDR2 sequences are SGHVS and FQNEAQ. CDR3 size: 16 residues. Unique molecular identifiers were incorporated into the prepared TCRbeta library. TCRdb reprocessed the PCR reads with MiXCR, giving one entry per CDR3 protein. The sample has about 590,000 distinct CDR3 sequences, about an eighth seen once; the top ten hold roughly 2.3%. The chain joins TRBV7-8 to TRBJ2-2; 10 nucleotides match TRBD2. This receptor was taken from a male patient under 18 who had a stem cell transplant for acute myeloid leukemia, so the T cells may come from the graft donor. The specimen comprised PBMCs, mostly from graft donor cells, sampled 360 days after TCRalphabeta/CD19-depleted stem cell transplant. The CDR3 DNA follows: TGTGCCAGCAGCTTAGTACTAGCGGGAATAACCGGGGAGCTGTTTTTT. It yields the protein CASSLVLAGITGELFF.